A single sample is the source of the 8 T cell receptor beta chains below, sequenced in a study of T cell responses to AZD1222 COVID-19 vaccine. The table came from immunoSEQ multiplex PCR; TCRdb's copy has only in-frame clones and leaves some out. This repertoire shows 140,000 to 150,000 clones, approximately 92% found once; its top ten account for about 3.5%. The sequenced sample was peripheral blood, obtained 28 days after the second AZD1222 dose. Receptors originate from an adult who received the AZD1222 COVID-19 vaccine.

This sequence joins TRBV28 and TRBJ2-2; TRBD1 might be the D (5 bases). CDR1 is MDHEN, CDR2 SYDVKM, per germline. CDR3 length equals 19 residues. V lost 3 bases to trimming and J lost 6 bases, with 26 bases between them. The CDR3 protein is CASSFGPGWAGRTPGELFF. The CDR3 DNA reads as TGTGCCAGCAGTTTTGGGCCTGGGTGGGCAGGCAGGACACCCGGGGAGCTGTTTTTT.

CDR3 loop: CASSEAPGTGAFF. CDR3 nucleotide sequence: TGTGCCAGCAGTGAAGCGCCGGGGACAGGGGCTTTCTTT. The chain couples TRBV2 to TRBJ1-1; 9 positions agree with TRBD1. The J segment lost 11 bases and the V segment lost 0 bases, leaving 4 bases of the junction unmatched. The CDR3 has 13 amino acids. Germline CDR1 reads SNHLY; CDR2 reads FYNNEI.

The gene calls are TRBV7-9 and TRBJ2-7, with 7 bases fitting TRBD1. The length of the CDR3 is 14 residues. Germline loops: CDR1 SEHNR, CDR2 FQNEAQ (reference sequence). J lost 3 bases, V lost 4 bases, and 6 bases had no gene match. The CDR3 is CASSWDRQIYEQYF. The CDR3 DNA is TGTGCCAGCAGCTGGGACAGACAGATCTACGAGCAGTACTTC. Filled out from reference TRBV7-9 and TRBJ2-7, the complete variable domain reads DTGVSQNPRHKITKRGQNVTFRCDPISEHNRLYWYRQTLGQGPEFLTYFQNEAQLEKSRLLSDRFSAERPKGSFSTLEIQRTEQGDSAMYLCASSWDRQIYEQYFGPGTRLTVT.

The chain employs TRBV28 and TRBJ1-5; D call uncertain. V lost 6 bases and J 5 bases, leaving 8 bases between the germline ends. From germline, CDR1 is MDHEN and CDR2 SYDVKM. The CDR3 totals 12 residues. As DNA, the CDR3 is TGTGCCAGCAGCCTCCTCTATCAGCCCCAGCATTTT. Amino acid sequence: CASSLLYQPQHF.

The chain is built from TRBV29-1 and TRBJ2-3; D is uncertain. The CDR3 spans 12 residues. Germline loops: CDR1 SQVTM, CDR2 ANQGSEA. Trimming removed 0 bases at V and 10 bases at J, with 11 bases between. CDR3 sequence: CSVEDPRLSQYF. The CDR3 bases are TGCAGCGTTGAAGATCCAAGGCTTTCGCAGTATTTT.

This clone came up once. The rearrangement uses TRBV7-9 and TRBJ2-7, with 7 bases fitting TRBD1. The CDR3 spans 15 residues. Trimming removed 1 base from V and 5 bases from J; junction bases left unmatched: 8. Germline lookup yields CDR1 SEHNR and CDR2 FQNEAQ (reference sequence). CDR3 in amino acids: CASSLVDRVKNEQYF. CDR3 sequence (DNA): TGTGCCAGCAGCTTAGTCGACAGGGTGAAGAACGAGCAGTACTTC.

This chain links TRBV5-5 with TRBJ1-2, with a weak D call TRBD1 (6 bases). The ends were cut back, 4 bases at V and 4 bases at J, with 20 bases in the middle. CDR1 and CDR2 from the germline V gene are SGHKS and YYEKEE (reference sequence). The CDR3 runs to 16 residues. This CDR3 is CASSTTSGARGYGYTF. The CDR3 DNA reads TGTGCCAGCAGCACTACCTCAGGGGCAAGGGGCTATGGCTACACCTTC.

The chain links TRBV4-2 to TRBJ2-7, with 11 bases lining up with TRBD2. Germline CDR1 reads LGHNA; CDR2 reads YNFKEQ. This CDR3 spans 15 amino acids. The ends lost 2 bases at V and 7 bases at J; junction bases unmatched: 7. CDR3 sequence: CASSQIPGLAVEQYF. The DNA of the CDR3 is TGTGCCAGCAGCCAAATTCCGGGACTAGCGGTTGAGCAGTACTTC.